Listed below are T cell receptor beta chains from one sample, sequenced in a study of cytomegalovirus exposure and HLA in healthy donors. The protocol was immunoSEQ multiplex PCR, while the TCRdb copy is restricted to in-frame clones and leaves out a portion. Found here are about 140,000 clones, 70% to 90% of them singletons; the top ten hold around 2.5%. Sequencing was carried out using PBMCs. The receptors shown here come from a man in his fifties in good health and CMV-seronegative. CDR3s include the opening cysteine and the closing phenylalanine or tryptophan. The D gene is left open where the match is weak. Expanded clones get a size class; other rows say once, few or many, or leave the size out.

TRBJ2-5 | TRBD2 | TRBV5-4 | - | CASSLRLAEETQYF | TGTGCCAGCAGCTTGCGGCTAGCGGAAGAGACCCAGTACTTC
TRBJ2-1 | TRBD1 | TRBV30 | few | CAWRTGGRLQQFF | TGTGCCTGGAGGACAGGGGGACGACTCCAGCAGTTCTTC
TRBJ1-6 | - | TRBV2 | - | CASSDRQVTNSPLHF | TGTGCCAGCAGTGATCGACAGGTTACCAATTCACCCCTCCACTTT
TRBJ2-7 | - | TRBV5-1 | - | CAGSFTQDEQYF | TGCGCCGGCAGCTTCACCCAGGACGAGCAGTACTTC
TRBJ2-3 | - | TRBV2 | - | CASSVGGGTDTQYF | TGTGCCAGCAGTGTCGGGGGAGGCACAGATACGCAGTATTTT
TRBJ2-7 | TRBD2 | TRBV27 | - | CASSSYGTSSYEQYF | TGTGCCAGCAGTTCTTACGGGACTAGCTCCTACGAGCAGTACTTC
TRBJ2-7 | TRBD2 | TRBV2 | once | CASRTSGSTHEQYF | TGTGCCAGCAGGACTAGCGGGAGTACCCACGAGCAGTACTTC
TRBJ2-1 | - | TRBV5-4 | - | CASSREPTRQFF | TGTGCCAGCAGTAGAGAGCCAACTCGGCAGTTCTTC
TRBJ2-1 | - | TRBV5-4 | - | CASSLVEIAAYNEQFF | TGTGCCAGCAGCTTGGTCGAGATTGCGGCCTACAATGAGCAGTTCTTC
TRBJ2-1 | - | TRBV9 | - | CASSVAGRGRYNEQFF | TGTGCCAGCAGCGTAGCTGGCAGGGGGAGGTACAATGAGCAGTTCTTC